The next 8 T cell receptor beta chains were all read from a single sample in a study of beta chain features in type 1 diabetes. Sequencing targeted expressed TCRB transcripts, as all isolated RNA had been reverse transcribed. Clones were read by immunoSEQ multiplex PCR, and TCRdb kept only the in-frame ones, dropping some. The repertoire includes 900,000 or so clones, about a sixth of them detected once, and 0.023% sits in the top ten. Sequencing was carried out using naive CD4+ T cells from blood. The receptors were sampled from a woman between 18 and 29 years old in good health.

This chain connects TRBV7-2 to TRBJ2-1; no clear D. Germline V gives CDR1 SGHTA, CDR2 FQGNSA. The CDR3 runs 15 residues. The V gene lost 1 base and the J gene lost 2 bases, with 9 bases spanning the gap. The CDR3 is CASSLEGTPYNEQFF. In DNA form, the CDR3 reads TGTGCCAGCAGCTTAGAGGGAACGCCCTACAATGAGCAGTTCTTC.

This clone occurred a few times. The genes are TRBV11-3 and TRBJ2-1; D not resolved. The germline CDR1 and CDR2 sequences are SGHNT and YENEEA. The CDR3 runs 13 residues. Trimming pared 5 bases from V and 11 bases from J, leaving 16 bases between. DNA for the CDR3: TGTGCCAGCAGCCGCGGACGGAACTGGAAGCAGTTCTTC. Translating gives CASSRGRNWKQFF.

This clone has more than one count but fewer than ten. This chain connects TRBV2 to TRBJ1-1; D might be TRBD1 (6 bases). Trimming cost V 2 bases and J 6 bases, with 10 bases left between them. The CDR3 is 13 residues long. Germline CDR1 reads SNHLY; CDR2 reads FYNNEI. The CDR3 loop reads CASSEITGPEAFF. Here the CDR3 DNA reads TGTGCCAGCAGTGAAATAACAGGGCCTGAAGCTTTCTTT.

V usage is TRBV27 and J usage is TRBJ1-5, with 9 bases aligning to TRBD1. CDR1 is MNHEY and CDR2 is SMNVEV in the germline V gene (reference sequence). The CDR3 runs to 14 residues. The J segment lost 6 bases and the V segment lost 2 bases, leaving 2 bases of the junction unmatched. The CDR3 region has the DNA TGTGCCAGCAGTTTAGGGACAGGGTCTCAGCCCCAGCATTTT. Its translation: CASSLGTGSQPQHF.

The chain links TRBV7-2 to TRBJ2-4; D not certain. Per germline, CDR1 SGHTA and CDR2 FQGNSA. The length of the CDR3 is 14 residues. Trimming removed 1 base from V and 6 bases from J, with 10 bases in between. The CDR3 reads CASSLGSRANIQYF. CDR3 coding DNA: TGTGCCAGCAGCTTAGGGTCTAGGGCAAACATTCAGTACTTC.

This clone was observed a few times. V gene TRBV4-1 combines with J gene TRBJ1-2; a weak D match, TRBD1 (5 bases). Germline CDR1 is MGHRA and CDR2 is YSYEKL. The V end was cut by 4 bases, the J end by 0 bases, with 12 bases between. The CDR3 totals 15 residues. CDR3 residues: CASSRGSATNYGYTF. In DNA form, the CDR3 reads TGCGCCAGCAGCCGGGGGAGCGCAACTAACTATGGCTACACCTTC.

This clone has more than one count but fewer than ten. The rearrangement links TRBV7-2 to TRBJ2-2; 9 positions agree with TRBD2. J was trimmed by 8 bases and V by 2 bases; bases with no gene match: 12. Germline V gives CDR1 SGHTA, CDR2 FQGNSA. CDR3 length: 17 residues. CDR3: CASSLRRASGTVGELFF. The DNA of the CDR3 is TGTGCCAGCAGCTTAAGGAGGGCTAGCGGGACGGTAGGGGAGCTGTTTTTT.

The rearrangement uses TRBV28 and TRBJ2-1; D remains unclear. The germline gives CDR1 MDHEN, CDR2 SYDVKM. Trimming shortened V by 6 bases and J by 2 bases, and 14 bases separated the two germline ends. The CDR3 sequence is 15 residues long. In DNA form, the CDR3 reads TGTGCCAGCAGCACGGGCCAATCCCCCTACAATGAGCAGTTCTTC. The encoded protein is CASSTGQSPYNEQFF.